This T cell receptor (beta chain) was profiled in a study of graft-versus-host responses after intestinal transplantation. Study as a whole: In this cohort, recipients had multivisceral, liver-intestinal, or isolated intestinal transplants. The recipients all started with anti-thymocyte globulin induction and then took tacrolimus and steroids for roughly three years.

The table came from immunoSEQ multiplex PCR; TCRdb's copy has only in-frame clones and leaves some out. This table has approximately 77,000 clones, 92% appearing once. Trimming removed 4 bases from V and 4 bases from J, with 11 bases in between. This CDR3 has 14 amino acids. Looked up from germline, CDR1 is MNHNS and CDR2 is SASEGT. Study-wide points: Graft-donor T cell macrochimerism in patients accompanied high graft-versus-host to host-versus-graft clonal ratios in allografts. Recipient marrow held GvH clones, some first seen in ileum or blood.

For this clone: Its antigen is still unknown.

This specimen consisted of PBMCs, obtained 98 days after intestinal transplantation. V is TRBV6-1 and J is TRBJ2-1, with D possibly matching TRBD1 (6 bases). The TCR was taken from a human patient who received an intestinal transplant, so some T cells may come from the graft donor. The CDR3 DNA reads TGTGCCAGCAGTGCAGGGGAATCTTACAATGAGCAGTTCTTC. Protein: CASSAGESYNEQFF.